This T cell receptor (beta chain) was identified during a study of T-cell memory formation after mild COVID-19. As for this clonotype: Its antigen remains unidentified.

Whole-study findings and limits: Day 15 to 85 contracting clones showed balanced CD4/CD8; later expanders leaned CD4+.

After 5'RACE with constant-segment primers, TCR alpha and TCR beta cDNA libraries carrying sample barcodes and UMIs were obtained. Via MiXCR, TCRdb re-called the 5' RACE reads, giving one row per CDR3 protein. Altogether about 170,000 distinct CDR3 sequences are present, roughly 13% being singletons, with the ten largest covering approximately 3.5%. The material sequenced was PBMCs or a T cell subset sorted from them (not recorded which). The receptor was derived from a man between 18 and 35 years old who had mild COVID-19 (a few samples of this study predate the infection). Cell type and time point are not known.

The CDR3 bases are TGTGCCAGCAGCTTAGGGAACCCAGCGGGACAGGGTCGCTATGGCTACACCTTC. This codes for CASSLGNPAGQGRYGYTF. V and J are TRBV7-9 and TRBJ1-2; 9 bases line up with TRBD1. V was pared by 1 base and J by 4 bases, with 13 bases of the junction left unmatched. The CDR3 loop spans 18 amino acids. The germline gives CDR1 SEHNR, CDR2 FQNEAQ (reference sequence).